One and the same sample provided the 17 T cell receptor beta chains below, sequenced in a study of cytomegalovirus exposure and HLA in healthy donors. Primers included in the PCR were 60 Vbeta and 13 Jbeta primers. Using immunoSEQ multiplex PCR, the repertoire was profiled, and TCRdb retains in-frame clones only, with some absent. The data show about 210,000 clones, around four fifths seen once. The sequenced sample was PBMCs. The receptors stem from a man aged 35 to 55 in good health and CMV-seropositive.

The CDR3 region is CASSLNSGGQETQYF. Written as DNA, the CDR3 is TGCGCCAGCAGCCTGAATAGCGGGGGCCAAGAGACCCAGTACTTC. The genes are TRBV5-1 and TRBJ2-5, with 9 bases that match TRBD2. Germline trimming cut 4 bases from V and 1 base from J; bases unmatched to any gene: 5. CDR1 is SGHRS, CDR2 YFSETQ, per germline. This CDR3 has 15 amino acids.

Turning to this clone: An end of the junction does not agree with germline; a read error may underlie this. The chain combines TRBV28 with TRBJ1-2, with D possibly TRBD1 on 6 matching bases. Germline CDR1 reads MDHEN; CDR2 reads SYDVKM. This CDR3 has 17 residues. CDR3 loop: CAGSFPVGRAAGDGYTF. The CDR3 bases are TGTGCCGGCAGTTTTCCGGTCGGGCGGGCGGCAGGGGATGGCTACACCTTC.

This clone is a singleton in its sample. The CDR3 here is CASSYLAVPNEQFF. CDR3 in DNA: TGTGCCAGTAGTTACCTAGCGGTACCCAATGAGCAGTTCTTC. The chain is built from TRBV19 and TRBJ2-1; TRBD2 matches 7 bases. This CDR3 is built from 14 residues. Germline V gene data show CDR1 as LNHDA and CDR2 as SQIVND (reference sequence). The V gene end was trimmed by 5 bases and the J gene end by 6 bases; junction bases not matched to a gene: 7.

This clone was found a few times. The chain recombines TRBV11-2 with TRBJ2-2; D call uncertain. V lost 1 base, J lost 5 bases, and 8 bases lay in between. Germline V lookup: CDR1 SGHAT, CDR2 FQNNGV. The CDR3 spans 14 residues. The CDR3 sequence is CASSLGALTGELFF. CDR3 in DNA: TGTGCCAGCAGCTTAGGAGCCTTAACCGGGGAGCTGTTTTTT.

The V and J genes are TRBV6-5 and TRBJ1-2, with no clear D. The CDR3 sequence is 12 residues long. Trimming cost V 4 bases and J 3 bases, with 6 bases left between them. CDR1 MNHEY and CDR2 SVGAGI come from the germline V gene. The CDR3 sequence: CASSSVDYGYTF. In DNA, the CDR3 is TGTGCCAGCAGTTCTGTTGACTATGGCTACACCTTC.

The chain has TRBV7-8 and TRBJ2-2; 8 nucleotides agree with TRBD1. Trimming took 5 bases from V and 6 from J; bases not matched to a gene: 2. CDR1 SGHVS and CDR2 FQNEAQ come from the germline V gene. The CDR3 is 13 residues long. CDR3 in DNA: TGTGCCAGCAGCCCGACAGGGGCCGGGGAGCTGTTTTTT. Amino acid sequence: CASSPTGAGELFF. Using reference TRBV7-8 and TRBJ2-2 for the parts outside the CDR3, the full variable domain is GAGVSQSPRYKVAKRGQDVALRCDPISGHVSLFWYQQALGQGPEFLTYFQNEAQLDKSGLPSDRFFAERPEGSVSTLKIQRTQQEDSAVYLCASSPTGAGELFFGEGSRLTVL.

V usage is TRBV28 and J usage is TRBJ1-1, with D maybe TRBD1 (6 bases). The CDR3 has 14 amino acids. Germline CDR1 reads MDHEN; CDR2 reads SYDVKM. With 7 bases removed from V and 3 bases from J, the gap between germline ends came to 15 bases. CDR3 in DNA: TGTGCCAGCACCTCGACAGGACGGTACACTGAAGCTTTCTTT. This gives the protein CASTSTGRYTEAFF.

The rearrangement joins TRBV4-3 to TRBJ2-3; 9 bases map to TRBD2. Trimming cost V 8 bases and J 0 bases; bases outside gene matches: 3. Looked up from germline, CDR1 is LGHNA and CDR2 is YSLEER. The CDR3 totals 14 residues. CDR3 loop: CASALAGSTDTQYF. The DNA of the CDR3 is TGCGCCAGCGCCCTAGCGGGGAGCACAGATACGCAGTATTTT.

The sample holds one count of this clone. In nucleotides, the CDR3 is TGTGCCAGCAGTGAACTTAGCGGGAATGCAGCAGATACGCAGTATTTT. Protein product: CASSELSGNAADTQYF. The chain joins TRBV6-1 to TRBJ2-3; the match to TRBD2 covers 8 bases. The CDR3 length is 16 residues. The germline V gene encodes CDR1 MNHNS and CDR2 SASEGT. The J segment lost 4 bases and the V segment lost 2 bases, leaving 8 bases of the junction unmatched.

This rearrangement joins TRBV13 to TRBJ2-5; the D gene is possibly TRBD2 (5 bases). The J call is doubtful: the DNA matches TRBJ2-7 better. The CDR3 is made up of 13 amino acids. Germline-derived CDR1 and CDR2 are PRHDT and FYEKMQ (reference sequence). CDR3 nucleotides: TGTGCCAGCAGCGGGAGTGGCGCCTACGAGCAGTACTTC. This encodes CASSGSGAYEQYF.

This chain joins TRBV5-4 and TRBJ2-6, with D unclear. The CDR3 is 12 amino acids. Germline V gene data show CDR1 as SGHNT and CDR2 as YYREEE (reference sequence). CDR3 residues: CALSSGANVLTF. Written as DNA, the CDR3 is TGTGCTCTCTCCTCTGGGGCCAACGTCCTGACTTTC.

The chain links TRBV27 to TRBJ2-5; possibly TRBD1 for D (6 bases). Per the germline V gene, CDR1 is MNHEY and CDR2 is SMNVEV (reference sequence). This CDR3 is 14 amino acids long. V gave up 6 bases and J gave up 5 bases, with 16 bases separating them. The chain's CDR3 is CASRQPGHSETQYF. The CDR3 DNA follows: TGTGCCAGCAGACAACCGGGACATTCGGAGACCCAGTACTTC.

This chain joins TRBV9 and TRBJ2-3, with a possible D match to TRBD1 (5 bases). The CDR3 has 15 amino acids. Trimming took off 0 bases at V and 0 bases at J, with 8 bases between the two ends. Germline CDR1 SGDLS, CDR2 YYNGEE. The CDR3 bases are TGTGCCAGCAGCGTAGCACAGGAAAGCACAGATACGCAGTATTTT. Its translation: CASSVAQESTDTQYF. The entire variable domain, with the rest obtained from reference TRBV9 and TRBJ2-3, is as follows: DSGVTQTPKHLITATGQRVTLRCSPRSGDLSVYWYQQSLDQGLQFLIQYYNGEERAKGNILERFSAQQFPDLHSELNLSSLELGDSALYFCASSVAQESTDTQYFGPGTRLTVL.

This sequence joins TRBV7-8 and TRBJ1-4; possible D gene TRBD1, 6 bases. The CDR3 is made up of 16 amino acids. V shed 5 bases and J shed 6 bases, with 19 bases lying between them. Per the germline V gene, CDR1 is SGHVS and CDR2 is FQNEAQ. CDR3 in DNA: TGTGCCAGCAGCGGGTACAGGGTTCCCAGATATGAAAAACTGTTTTTT. It encodes CASSGYRVPRYEKLFF.

This chain links TRBV7-2 with TRBJ1-4; 9 bases line up with TRBD1. Germline lookup yields CDR1 SGHTA and CDR2 FQGNSA. This CDR3 contains 15 residues. J lost 4 bases, V lost 2 bases, and 2 bases had no gene match. CDR3 nucleotide sequence: TGTGCCAGCAGCTTAACAGGGGGCGGTAATGAAAAACTGTTTTTT. Its protein is CASSLTGGGNEKLFF.

CDR3 DNA: TGCGCCAGCAGCTTGGACGCAGGGAACAATGAGCAGTTCTTC. It specifies CASSLDAGNNEQFF. V usage is TRBV5-1 and J usage is TRBJ2-1; maybe TRBD1 (5 bases). The germline V gene encodes CDR1 SGHRS and CDR2 YFSETQ. Trimming pared 0 bases from V and 5 bases from J, leaving 9 bases between. The CDR3 extends over 14 amino acids.

The CDR3 sequence: CASSSLRDQPQHF. As DNA, the CDR3 is TGTGCCAGCAGTTCCCTCAGGGATCAGCCCCAGCATTTT. The V call is TRBV28, the J call TRBJ1-5; D perhaps matches TRBD1 (5 bases). The CDR3 extends over 13 amino acids. V lost 4 bases to trimming and J lost 5 bases, with 9 bases between them. Germline loops: CDR1 MDHEN, CDR2 SYDVKM.